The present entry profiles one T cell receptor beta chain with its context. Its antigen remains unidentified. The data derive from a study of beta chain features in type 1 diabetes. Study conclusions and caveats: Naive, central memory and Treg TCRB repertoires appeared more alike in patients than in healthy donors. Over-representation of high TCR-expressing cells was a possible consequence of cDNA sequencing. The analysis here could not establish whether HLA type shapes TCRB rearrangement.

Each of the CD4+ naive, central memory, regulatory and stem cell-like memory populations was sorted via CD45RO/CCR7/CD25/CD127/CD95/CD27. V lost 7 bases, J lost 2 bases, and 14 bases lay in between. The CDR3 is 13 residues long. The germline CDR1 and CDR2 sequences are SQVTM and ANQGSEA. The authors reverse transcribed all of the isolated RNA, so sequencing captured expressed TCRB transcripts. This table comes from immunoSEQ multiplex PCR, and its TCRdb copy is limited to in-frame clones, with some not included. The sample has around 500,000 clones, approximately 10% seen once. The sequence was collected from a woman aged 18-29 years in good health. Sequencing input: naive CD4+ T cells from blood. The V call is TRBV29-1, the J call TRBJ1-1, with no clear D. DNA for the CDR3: TGCAGCGAACTCGATCTCCAAAACACTGAAGCTTTCTTT. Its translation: CSELDLQNTEAFF.